Shown below are 27 T cell receptor beta chains from a single sample sequenced in a study of cytomegalovirus exposure and HLA in healthy donors. Primers for the PCR totalled 60 Vbeta and 13 Jbeta. Data came from immunoSEQ multiplex PCR; TCRdb stores just in-frame clones and leaves some out. This table holds under 200,000 clones, approximately 80% found once. The sample consisted of PBMCs. These receptor sequences come from a woman between 18 and 29 years old in good health and CMV-seronegative.

V gene TRBV28 combines with J gene TRBJ2-5, with 14 bases fitting TRBD2. V lost 2 bases, J lost 5 bases, and 13 bases stayed unmatched. The CDR3 consists of 19 residues. Germline V gene data show CDR1 as MDHEN and CDR2 as SYDVKM. This CDR3 reads CASSLVGLAGGGPLETQYF. CDR3 bases: TGTGCCAGCAGTTTAGTTGGACTAGCGGGAGGAGGGCCGTTGGAGACCCAGTACTTC.

The chain carries TRBV7-8 and TRBJ1-5; no clear D gene. Between the trimmed V and J ends, which lost 2 bases and 1 base, there was a span of 9 bases. The CDR3 length is 15 residues. Germline V CDR1 and CDR2: SGHVS, FQNEAQ. Here the CDR3 reads CASSLSSVSNQPQHF. CDR3 DNA sequence: TGTGCCAGCAGCTTAAGTTCAGTGAGCAATCAGCCCCAGCATTTT.

The rearrangement joins TRBV18 to TRBJ2-5, with TRBD2 matching over 10 bases. With 3 bases clipped from V and 7 bases from J, the junction kept 11 bases outside the gene matches. The CDR3 runs to 16 residues. Per germline, CDR1 KGHSH and CDR2 LQKENI. The CDR3, as DNA: TGTGCCAGCTCACCTCTTTCTAGCGGGAGTTATGGGACCCAGTACTTC. It yields the protein CASSPLSSGSYGTQYF.

The chain joins TRBV2 to TRBJ2-5; weak D call: TRBD1 (6 bases). From germline, CDR1 is SNHLY and CDR2 FYNNEI. Trimming pared 8 bases from V and 3 bases from J, leaving 13 bases between. The length of the CDR3 is 13 residues. DNA of the CDR3: TGTGCCAGCGTGTCGAGGACAGAAGAGACCCAGTACTTC. Translating it yields CASVSRTEETQYF.

CDR3 nucleotide sequence: TGCGCCAGCAGCCCGACTAGCGGGAGGGCCGACAATGAGCAGTTCTTC. Its protein is CASSPTSGRADNEQFF. The chain carries TRBV5-1 and TRBJ2-1; 14 bases fit TRBD2. This CDR3 contains 16 residues. Per the germline V gene, CDR1 is SGHRS and CDR2 is YFSETQ. After removal of 4 bases from V and 5 bases from J, the junction contained 5 bases not matched to a gene.

The J gene is TRBJ2-2, the V gene TRBV28; 9 nucleotides align to TRBD1. From germline, CDR1 is MDHEN and CDR2 SYDVKM. This CDR3 spans 16 amino acids. V dropped 5 bases and J dropped 4; count of bases not matched to a gene: 8. The chain's CDR3 is CASSETGTGSTGELFF. CDR3 DNA: TGTGCCAGCAGTGAAACCGGGACAGGGTCCACCGGGGAGCTGTTTTTT.

This clone was picked up one time. This chain connects TRBV27 to TRBJ1-2; 7 bases align to TRBD1. V gave up 4 bases and J gave up 7 bases; unmatched junction bases: 9. CDR3 length: 14 amino acids. Germline V gene sequence: CDR1 MNHEY, CDR2 SMNVEV (reference sequence). CDR3 nucleotides: TGTGCCAGCAGTTCCACAGGGGTCGGACGTGGCTACACCTTC. Translation: CASSSTGVGRGYTF.

This clone occurred a few times. The chain couples TRBV7-6 to TRBJ2-5, with 12 positions matching TRBD2. The ends lost 7 bases at V and 2 bases at J; junction bases unmatched: 5. The CDR3 covers 15 residues. Germline V gene data show CDR1 as SGHVS and CDR2 as FNYEAQ. The CDR3 DNA follows: TGTGCCAGCACCAGACTAGCGGGAGTTCAAGAGACCCAGTACTTC. Translated, it gives CASTRLAGVQETQYF. The variable domain in full, completed from reference TRBV7-6 and TRBJ2-5, reads GAGVSQSPRYKVTKRGQDVALRCDPISGHVSLYWYRQALGQGPEFLTYFNYEAQQDKSGLPNDRFSAERPEGSISTLTIQRTEQRDSAMYRCASTRLAGVQETQYFGPGTRLLVL.

This clone showed up just a few times. This chain links TRBV7-6 with TRBJ2-5, with 12 bases that match TRBD2. Germline V CDR1 and CDR2: SGHVS, FNYEAQ. V lost 4 bases, J lost 5 bases, and 5 bases stayed unmatched. The length of the CDR3 is 15 residues. The CDR3 DNA reads as TGTGCCAGCAGCTCTAGCGGGAGGGCCGGTGAGACCCAGTACTTC. Translating gives CASSSSGRAGETQYF. Together with reference TRBV7-6 and TRBJ2-5, the CDR3 gives the full variable domain: GAGVSQSPRYKVTKRGQDVALRCDPISGHVSLYWYRQALGQGPEFLTYFNYEAQQDKSGLPNDRFSAERPEGSISTLTIQRTEQRDSAMYRCASSSSGRAGETQYFGPGTRLLVL.

The chain recombines TRBV5-1 with TRBJ2-7; a possible D gene is TRBD2 (7 bases). Trimming left V 4 bases short and J 7 bases short, with 21 bases between. Germline loops: CDR1 SGHRS, CDR2 YFSETQ. The CDR3 length is 15 residues. In nucleotides, the CDR3 is TGCGCCAGCAGCCATCTGGAGGGGGGGGCTGGGGAGCAGTACTTC. It codes for CASSHLEGGAGEQYF.

This clone has just one count. CDR3 residues: CASSLVTVNTEAFF. DNA for the CDR3: TGTGCCAGCAGCTTAGTCACGGTAAACACTGAAGCTTTCTTT. The chain is built from TRBV11-2 and TRBJ1-1; no firm D call. Trimming left V 1 base short and J 2 bases short, with 8 bases between. This CDR3 is built from 14 residues. Looked up from germline, CDR1 is SGHAT and CDR2 is FQNNGV. Together with reference TRBV11-2 and TRBJ1-1, the CDR3 gives the full variable domain: EAGVAQSPRYKIIEKRQSVAFWCNPISGHATLYWYQQILGQGPKLLIQFQNNGVVDDSQLPKDRFSAERLKGVDSTLKIQPAKLEDSAVYLCASSLVTVNTEAFFGQGTRLTVV.

This rearrangement joins TRBV19 to TRBJ1-5, with D possibly being TRBD1 (5 bases). The CDR3 is 16 residues long. Germline V gene sequence: CDR1 LNHDA, CDR2 SQIVND (reference sequence). Trimming removed 3 bases from V and 5 bases from J, with 17 bases in between. This CDR3 is CASSIYGGGADQPQHF. The CDR3 DNA is TGTGCCAGTAGTATTTATGGGGGAGGCGCCGATCAGCCCCAGCATTTT.

The chain combines TRBV18 with TRBJ2-3, with 9 bases fitting TRBD1. The CDR3 contains 16 residues. Trimming at V came to 0 bases and at J to 10 bases, leaving 11 bases not matched to a gene. From germline, CDR1 is KGHSH and CDR2 LQKENI. The CDR3, as DNA: TGTGCCAGCTCACCACCGGGACAGGGAATTTTCATCGCGCAGTATTTT. The encoded protein is CASSPPGQGIFIAQYF.

CDR3 coding DNA: TGTGCCAGCAGCTTAGGAGGCGGCTATAATTCACCCCTCCACTTT. This codes for CASSLGGGYNSPLHF. V gene TRBV13 combines with J gene TRBJ1-6, with no clear D. V shed 0 bases and J shed 3 bases, with 6 bases lying between them. Germline lookup yields CDR1 PRHDT and CDR2 FYEKMQ (reference sequence). The CDR3 length is 15 residues.

The rearrangement uses TRBV19 and TRBJ2-2, with 10 bases lining up with TRBD1. V lost 5 bases and J lost 6; bases outside the gene matches: 6. From germline, CDR1 is LNHDA and CDR2 SQIVND (reference sequence). The CDR3 totals 15 residues. CDR3 sequence (DNA): TGTGCCAGTAGTGATGACAGGGGGCTGGCCGGGGAGCTGTTTTTT. This sequence encodes CASSDDRGLAGELFF.

This chain connects TRBV19 to TRBJ1-1; TRBD1 aligns across 9 bases. CDR1 is LNHDA, CDR2 SQIVND, per germline (reference sequence). This CDR3 spans 17 amino acids. Losses at the gene ends were 2 bases for V and 0 bases for J; bases not matched to a gene: 7. The CDR3, as DNA: TGTGCCAGTAGTATATCGGCGGGACAGGGTATGAACACTGAAGCTTTCTTT. Amino acid sequence: CASSISAGQGMNTEAFF.

The rearrangement joins TRBV2 to TRBJ1-5, with 9 bases that match TRBD1. This CDR3 comprises 17 residues. Germline V CDR1 and CDR2: SNHLY, FYNNEI. V gave up 1 base and J gave up 1 base; unmatched junction bases: 5. Here the CDR3 DNA reads TGTGCCAGCAGTGAAGACTGGGACAGGGAAAGCAATCAGCCCCAGCATTTT. It encodes CASSEDWDRESNQPQHF.

Only a few counts were recorded for this clone. This chain links TRBV7-3 with TRBJ1-1; the D gene is possibly TRBD1 (5 bases). CDR1 and CDR2 (germline): SGHTA, FQGTGA. The CDR3 covers 14 residues. The germline V and J ends were trimmed by 2 bases and 7 bases, with 14 bases remaining between them. The CDR3 nucleotides are TGTGCCAGCAGCTTATCAGGGTCGGGCGATGAAGCTTTCTTT. This codes for CASSLSGSGDEAFF.

This chain links TRBV2 with TRBJ2-7, with D possibly being TRBD1 (5 bases). Germline CDR1 and CDR2: SNHLY and FYNNEI. CDR3 size: 15 residues. V was cut by 6 bases and J by 7 bases, with 22 bases left in between. The CDR3 DNA follows: TGTGCCAGCAGACTACCCGGGTCTCTCAACAGGGAGCAGTACTTC. As protein: CASRLPGSLNREQYF.

This rearrangement joins TRBV4-1 to TRBJ2-7; 9 bases align to TRBD2. The junction had 1 base not matched to a gene; V was cut back by 1 base and J by 3 bases. Looked up from germline, CDR1 is MGHRA and CDR2 is YSYEKL. This CDR3 spans 14 amino acids. The CDR3 DNA is TGCGCCAGCAGCCAAGGACTAGCGGACTACGAGCAGTACTTC. This codes for CASSQGLADYEQYF.

V is TRBV18 and J is TRBJ2-7; perhaps TRBD2 as D (5 bases). Germline V gene lookup returns CDR1 KGHSH and CDR2 LQKENI. CDR3 size: 14 residues. V gave up 3 bases and J gave up 2 bases, with 11 bases separating them. The CDR3 reads CASSPLASAYEQYF. DNA for the CDR3: TGTGCCAGCTCACCTTTAGCGTCGGCCTACGAGCAGTACTTC. Variable domain in full (rest from reference TRBV18 and TRBJ2-7): NAGVMQNPRHLVRRRGQEARLRCSPMKGHSHVYWYRQLPEEGLKFMVYLQKENIIDESGMPKERFSAEFPKEGPSILRIQQVVRGDSAAYFCASSPLASAYEQYFGPGTRLTVT.

The rearrangement joins TRBV13 to TRBJ1-3; 7 bases line up with TRBD1. CDR1 is PRHDT and CDR2 is FYEKMQ in the germline V gene (reference sequence). The V segment lost 0 bases and the J segment 0 bases; nucleotides outside the gene matches: 5. The CDR3 runs to 17 residues. The chain's CDR3 is CASSLGHGTASGNTIYF. In DNA, the CDR3 is TGTGCCAGCAGCTTAGGCCACGGGACAGCCTCTGGAAACACCATATATTTT.

With regard to this clone: Without the conserved terminal phenylalanine or tryptophan, this CDR3 likely stems from a read error. The DNA is left out, because the CDR3 cannot be placed on it with certainty; the CDR3 is given as TCRdb lists it. The rearrangement joins TRBV6-1 to TRBJ2-7; the listed D gene, TRBD2, was not tested against the DNA. The CDR3 adds up to 12 amino acids, both ends counted. Germline values: CDR1 MNHNS, CDR2 SASEGT. The CDR3 protein is CASSERVGTINL.

This sequence joins TRBV4-2 and TRBJ1-4; TRBD1 agrees at 9 bases. V dropped 2 bases and J dropped 8; count of bases not matched to a gene: 6. The CDR3 consists of 15 residues. The germline CDR1 and CDR2 sequences are LGHNA and YNFKEQ. CDR3 sequence: CASSQIQGAGEKLFF. The CDR3 DNA reads TGTGCCAGCAGCCAAATACAGGGGGCAGGCGAAAAACTGTTTTTT.

The chain uses TRBV28 and TRBJ2-3; D uncertain. Per germline, CDR1 MDHEN and CDR2 SYDVKM. Trimming took off 3 bases at V and 0 bases at J, with 10 bases between the two ends. The CDR3 contains 15 residues. CDR3 protein: CASSFLTDSTDTQYF. Here the CDR3 DNA reads TGTGCCAGCAGTTTTCTAACAGATAGCACAGATACGCAGTATTTT.

The chain has TRBV5-6 and TRBJ2-7, with 7 bases lining up with TRBD2. CDR1 and CDR2 (germline): SGHDT, YYEEEE. V lost 7 bases, J lost 7 bases, and 17 bases stayed unmatched. This CDR3 is built from 15 residues. The CDR3 is CASRRGGTTFGEQYF. CDR3 DNA: TGTGCCAGCCGGCGGGGAGGGACCACCTTTGGGGAGCAGTACTTC.

The chain is built from TRBV10-3 and TRBJ2-1; TRBD1 aligns across 7 bases. V shed 3 bases, J shed 3 bases, and the junction held 5 bases outside the gene matches. CDR3 length: 15 residues. Germline CDR1 and CDR2: ENHRY and SYGVKD. The CDR3 protein is CAISDRGGVYNEQFF. CDR3 DNA sequence: TGTGCCATCAGTGATAGAGGGGGCGTCTACAATGAGCAGTTCTTC.